This TCR beta chain was observed in a study of OX40 agonist ivuxolimab in advanced cancers. TCRdb's table, derived via immunoSEQ multiplex PCR, lists solely in-frame clones and lacks some. Here the sample spans tens of thousands of clones, roughly 85% being singletons. Only one count was recorded for this clone. The CDR3 contains 14 residues. Trimming removed 5 bases at V and 4 bases at J, with 14 bases between. Per the germline V gene, CDR1 is MNHNS and CDR2 is SASEGT. Collection of blood occurred at baseline, at cycle 4 day 1, and at cycle 7 day 1. Sample: CD4+ or CD8+ T cells sorted from blood, taken in a trial of the OX40 agonist ivuxolimab. This clonotype was sampled from an adult with an advanced solid tumor such as melanoma, head and neck, liver or kidney cancer. The V gene is TRBV6-1, the J gene TRBJ1-1; TRBD1 is a possible D gene (6 bases). The CDR3 sequence is CASSTREGGTEAFF. In DNA, the CDR3 is TGTGCCAGCAGTACGCGGGAGGGGGGCACTGAAGCTTTCTTT.